The 24 T cell receptor beta chains presented below share a single source sample, sequenced in a study of shared clonotypes between healthy human individuals (dated by TCRdb to 2020 to 2021). The library relied on the immunoSEQ multiplex PCR assay. Not all clones reach the TCRdb copy of this immuneACCESS table, which keeps in-frame sequences only. Checked studies attribute under half of the gap to unresolved V genes and leave the rest unexplained. The sample table holds about 490,000 clones, of which around 80% were seen once. The top ten clones comprise about an eighth of the sample. Sequencing was carried out using PBMCs. The source is a woman in her forties in good health. Some clones in this sample may be carry-over from other donors' samples.

The chain joins TRBV5-4 to TRBJ2-3; 11 bases fit TRBD2. In germline, CDR1 is SGHNT, CDR2 YYREEE (reference sequence). V shed 0 bases and J 1 base; nucleotides not matched to a gene: 4. The CDR3 runs 17 residues. CDR3 nucleotides: TGTGCCAGCAGCTTGGCACTAGCGGGAGTTGGCACAGATACGCAGTATTTT. The encoded protein is CASSLALAGVGTDTQYF.

This clone was counted once. V usage is TRBV19 and J usage is TRBJ2-7, with D possibly TRBD2 on 5 matching bases. CDR3 length: 11 residues. With 11 bases removed from V and 4 bases from J, the gap between germline ends came to 12 bases. Germline V gene sequence: CDR1 LNHDA, CDR2 SQIVND (reference sequence). The CDR3: CAPLGVYEQYF. CDR3 DNA: TGTGCCCCCCTGGGAGTTTACGAGCAGTACTTC.

The rearrangement links TRBV28 to TRBJ2-1; a possible D gene is TRBD2 (5 bases). The CDR3 is made up of 16 amino acids. Trimming took 5 bases from V and 7 from J, leaving 21 bases between them. Germline V lookup: CDR1 MDHEN, CDR2 SYDVKM. DNA for the CDR3: TGTGCCAGCAGTCCCTACCGGGGTCGAGGGAATAATGAGCAGTTCTTC. It codes for CASSPYRGRGNNEQFF.

This rearrangement joins TRBV10-2 to TRBJ1-2; tentative D call: TRBD1 (6 bases). Germline loops: CDR1 WSHSY, CDR2 SAAADI. The CDR3 has 15 amino acids. Trimming removed 3 bases at V and 3 bases at J, with 14 bases between. CDR3: CASSDHRVGDYGYTF. The DNA of the CDR3 is TGCGCCAGCAGTGACCACAGGGTTGGGGACTATGGCTACACCTTC.

The gene calls are TRBV9 and TRBJ1-2; 7 nucleotides match TRBD1. The CDR3 consists of 15 residues. With 3 bases clipped from V and 6 bases from J, the junction kept 11 bases outside the gene matches. Germline V gene lookup returns CDR1 SGDLS and CDR2 YYNGEE. Here the CDR3 reads CASSAEDRAIDGYTF. CDR3 in DNA: TGTGCCAGCAGCGCAGAAGACAGGGCAATCGATGGCTACACCTTC.

In the case of this clone: The identical CDR3 is also encoded by other nucleotide sequences in the sample. The CDR3: CSVSWSGQGSKETQYF. The CDR3 DNA reads as TGCAGCGTATCTTGGTCGGGACAGGGGAGTAAAGAGACCCAGTACTTC. The chain uses TRBV29-1 and TRBJ2-5; 10 bases fit TRBD1. The germline gives CDR1 SQVTM, CDR2 ANQGSEA. CDR3 length: 16 amino acids. The V segment lost 6 bases and the J segment 3 bases; nucleotides outside the gene matches: 13.

The rearrangement uses TRBV27 and TRBJ2-5; a possible D gene is TRBD2 (6 bases). Germline V lookup: CDR1 MNHEY, CDR2 SMNVEV (reference sequence). V lost 4 bases and J 5 bases, leaving 11 bases between the germline ends. The CDR3 contains 13 residues. The CDR3 DNA reads TGTGCCAGCAGTTCCGGGGCGGGGGAGACCCAGTACTTC. This gives the protein CASSSGAGETQYF.

The chain combines TRBV28 with TRBJ2-4, with 10 bases that match TRBD2. The germline gives CDR1 MDHEN, CDR2 SYDVKM. V gave up 10 bases and J gave up 8 bases; unmatched junction bases: 5. The CDR3 spans 12 residues. DNA of the CDR3: TGTGCCACTAGCGGGAGAAGTGACATTCAGTACTTC. This codes for CATSGRSDIQYF.

V and J are TRBV4-2 and TRBJ2-3, with 8 positions matching TRBD2. After removal of 1 base from V and 3 bases from J, the junction contained 12 bases not matched to a gene. CDR3 length equals 18 residues. CDR1 LGHNA and CDR2 YNFKEQ come from the germline V gene. CDR3 nucleotide sequence: TGTGCCAGCAGCCAAGCCGGCCCCTTAAGCGGGAGTACAGATACGCAGTATTTT. This gives the protein CASSQAGPLSGSTDTQYF.

The rearrangement links TRBV30 to TRBJ1-4; D unresolved. The CDR3 is 12 amino acids. V was pared by 0 bases and J by 13 bases, with 12 bases between. Germline V CDR1 and CDR2: GTSNPN, SVGIG (reference sequence). CDR3 region: CAWSVTLQRLFF. The CDR3 DNA reads as TGTGCCTGGAGTGTGACACTTCAGAGACTGTTTTTT.

With respect to this clone: The same CDR3 arises from other DNA sequences in this sample as well. V and J are TRBV7-9 and TRBJ1-1; tentative D call: TRBD1 (5 bases). Between the trimmed V and J ends, which lost 1 base and 1 base, there was a span of 7 bases. CDR3 size: 14 residues. Germline V CDR1 and CDR2: SEHNR, FQNEAQ (reference sequence). The CDR3 spells CASSLGQGNTEAFF. CDR3 bases: TGTGCCAGCAGCTTAGGGCAGGGGAACACTGAAGCTTTCTTT.

The chain employs TRBV23-1 and TRBJ1-5, with D uncertain. TRBV23-1 is designated an ORF whose function remains uncertain. V was trimmed by 7 bases and J by 4 bases, leaving 32 bases between them. The CDR3 length is 20 residues. The chain's CDR3 is CASNLTGPRESLPSNQPQHF. CDR3 nucleotides: TGCGCCAGCAACCTTACCGGGCCTCGAGAGAGTTTACCCTCGAATCAGCCCCAGCATTTT.

The CDR3 sequence is CASSVGRFNTEAFF. For the CDR3, the DNA is TGTGCCAGCAGCGTAGGCAGGTTCAACACTGAAGCTTTCTTT. The chain combines TRBV9 with TRBJ1-1; D unclear. This CDR3 has 14 amino acids. Germline V CDR1 and CDR2: SGDLS, YYNGEE. V lost 0 bases, J lost 2 bases, and 8 bases lay in between.

The sample holds one count of this clone. This chain links TRBV6-1 with TRBJ2-2; 8 nucleotides agree with TRBD1. CDR3 size: 13 residues. Per the germline V gene, CDR1 is MNHNS and CDR2 is SASEGT. V gave up 6 bases and J gave up 11 bases; unmatched junction bases: 8. The CDR3 is CASRGQGKGELFF. The CDR3, as DNA: TGTGCCAGCAGAGGACAGGGAAAGGGTGAGCTGTTTTTT.

This clone appeared a few times. This chain uses TRBV11-2 with TRBJ2-7, with D perhaps matching TRBD1 (5 bases). Trimming pared 7 bases from V and 1 base from J, leaving 14 bases between. The CDR3 extends over 14 amino acids. The germline V gene has CDR1 SGHAT and CDR2 FQNNGV. For the CDR3, the DNA is TGTGCCAGCAACCCCGTGGGGCCGTCCTACGAGCAGTACTTC. It encodes CASNPVGPSYEQYF.

The chain employs TRBV28 and TRBJ2-7; the match to TRBD1 covers 7 bases. Germline V gives CDR1 MDHEN, CDR2 SYDVKM. Germline trimming cut 4 bases from V and 4 bases from J; bases unmatched to any gene: 10. CDR3 length: 15 residues. The chain's CDR3 is CASSSRDSEAYEQYF. For the CDR3, the DNA is TGTGCCAGCAGTTCCCGGGACAGTGAGGCATACGAGCAGTACTTC.

This clone was detected only a few times. V and J are TRBV25-1 and TRBJ2-1; 8 bases map to TRBD2. The length of the CDR3 is 15 residues. Looked up from germline, CDR1 is MGHDK and CDR2 is SYGVNS. Trimming took 8 bases from V and 4 from J; bases not matched to a gene: 10. The CDR3: CASSEPGLEYNEQFF. The CDR3 bases are TGTGCCAGCTCGGAACCGGGACTAGAATACAATGAGCAGTTCTTC. The whole variable domain, remainder taken from reference TRBV25-1 and TRBJ2-1, is EADIYQTPRYLVIGTGKKITLECSQTMGHDKMYWYQQDPGMELHLIHYSYGVNSTEKGDLSSESTVSRIRTEHFPLTLESARPSHTSQYLCASSEPGLEYNEQFFGPGTRLTVL.

V is TRBV2 and J is TRBJ1-2; TRBD1 agrees at 10 bases. The germline V gene encodes CDR1 SNHLY and CDR2 FYNNEI. This CDR3 spans 13 amino acids. After removal of 8 bases from V and 8 bases from J, the junction contained 8 bases not matched to a gene. The CDR3 DNA reads as TGTGCCAGCCCGGGACAGGGGAGGCGGGGCTACACCTTC. It specifies CASPGQGRRGYTF.

The V and J genes are TRBV21-1 and TRBJ2-4; TRBD2, as called in the table, went unchecked against the DNA. TRBV21-1 is flagged as a pseudogene. CDR3 length: 19 amino acids. The CDR3 sequence is CASSKLSGLWALAKNIQYF. The CDR3 DNA follows: TGTGCCAGCAGCAAACTATCGGGACTCTGGGCCTTAGCCAAAAACATTCAGTACTTC.

The V and J genes are TRBV6-5 and TRBJ2-7; the D is unclear. V was clipped by 8 bases and J by 5 bases, with 13 bases between them. This CDR3 region has 12 residues. The germline V gene has CDR1 MNHEY and CDR2 SVGAGI. CDR3 protein: CASRTELHEQYF. CDR3 DNA sequence: TGTGCCAGCCGCACCGAATTGCACGAGCAGTACTTC.

Comment on this clone: One end of the junction varies from germline; a read error may be responsible. Other DNA variants within this sample encode the same CDR3. The chain carries TRBV5-1 and TRBJ2-7; 12 positions agree with TRBD1. CDR1 and CDR2 from the germline V gene are SGHRS and YFSETQ. The CDR3 is 17 residues long. The CDR3 sequence: CASSLSGTGGFSYEQYF. DNA of the CDR3: TGCGCCAGTAGCTTGAGTGGGACAGGGGGCTTCTCCTACGAGCAGTACTTC.

The chain carries TRBV7-2 and TRBJ2-5; D is undetermined. V was clipped by 4 bases and J by 5 bases, with 11 bases between them. The CDR3 is 13 residues long. From germline, CDR1 is SGHTA and CDR2 FQGNSA. Written as DNA, the CDR3 is TGTGCCAGCAGCTCACTCTCACTTGAGACCCAGTACTTC. It is translated as CASSSLSLETQYF.

This clone was seen just once. V and J are TRBV2 and TRBJ1-2; D unclear. In germline, CDR1 is SNHLY, CDR2 FYNNEI. The V end was cut by 10 bases, the J end by 1 base, with 13 bases between. The CDR3 loop spans 13 amino acids. CDR3 DNA sequence: TGTGCCACCTCCTTTACTCGTAACTATGGCTACACCTTC. It translates to CATSFTRNYGYTF. Drawing the rest from reference TRBV2 and TRBJ1-2, the complete variable domain is EPEVTQTPSHQVTQMGQEVILRCVPISNHLYFYWYRQILGQKVEFLVSFYNNEISEKSEIFDDQFSVERPDGSNFTLKIRSTKLEDSAMYFCATSFTRNYGYTFGSGTRLTVV.

J is TRBJ2-4 and V is TRBV10-1, with D perhaps assigned TRBD1 or TRBD2 (5 bases each). CDR3 length: 14 residues. The V gene lost 2 bases and the J gene lost 11 bases, with 16 bases spanning the gap. The V gene's germline CDR1 is WNHNN and CDR2 SYGVQD (reference sequence). In DNA form, the CDR3 reads TGCGCCAGCAGTGAGATCGGGGCCTTAACCCTTCAGTACTTC. Its translation: CASSEIGALTLQYF.